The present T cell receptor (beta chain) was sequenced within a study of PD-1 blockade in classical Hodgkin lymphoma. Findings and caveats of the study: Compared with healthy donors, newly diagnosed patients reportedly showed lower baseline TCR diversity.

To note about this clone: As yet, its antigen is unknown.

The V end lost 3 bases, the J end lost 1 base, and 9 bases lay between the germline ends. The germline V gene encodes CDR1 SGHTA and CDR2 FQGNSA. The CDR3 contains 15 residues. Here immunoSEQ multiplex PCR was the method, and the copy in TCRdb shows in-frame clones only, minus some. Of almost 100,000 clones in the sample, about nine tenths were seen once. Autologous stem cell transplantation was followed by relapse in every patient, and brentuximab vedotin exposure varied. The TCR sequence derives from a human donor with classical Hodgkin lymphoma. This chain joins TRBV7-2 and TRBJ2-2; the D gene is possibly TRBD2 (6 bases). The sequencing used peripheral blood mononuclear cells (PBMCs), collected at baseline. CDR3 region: CASSFGTRNTGELFF. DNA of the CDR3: TGTGCCAGCAGCTTCGGGACTCGGAACACCGGGGAGCTGTTTTTT.